This note documents a single T cell receptor (beta chain) sequence. The antigen is not known. This sample is part of a study of shared clonotypes between healthy human individuals. Regarding the study as a whole: Clonotype sharing across donors was expected to vary with sequencing depth.

Sequencing used immunoSEQ multiplex PCR; TCRdb keeps in-frame clones, though not all of them. Here the sample spans about 490,000 clones, over 65% being singletons. Trimming stripped 6 bases from V and 4 bases from J, with 12 bases between. The CDR3 runs to 13 residues. The germline CDR1 and CDR2 sequences are SNHLY and FYNNEI. Material for sequencing was PBMCs. The receptor was isolated from a woman in her forties in good health. Some clones in this sample may be carry-over from other donors' samples. The J gene is TRBJ1-1, the V gene TRBV2; D perhaps matches TRBD1 (6 bases). In DNA form, the CDR3 reads TGTGCCAGCAGACCCAGGGGATCCACTGAAGCTTTCTTT. It encodes CASRPRGSTEAFF.